The 8 T cell receptor beta chains listed next were all sequenced from one sample in a study of control samples from healthy donors and cancer patients. Profiled with immunoSEQ multiplex PCR; TCRdb holds only in-frame clones, not every one. The repertoire holds roughly 100,000 clones, with under 90% as singletons. The specimen was blood. All receptors come from a woman in her fifties or sixties in good health.

The rearrangement joins TRBV9 to TRBJ2-1; a weak D match, TRBD1 (5 bases). The CDR3 runs to 13 residues. Trimming stripped 4 bases from V and 9 bases from J, with 14 bases between. The V gene's germline CDR1 is SGDLS and CDR2 YYNGEE. CDR3 amino acids: CASSPSPQGEQFF. In DNA, the CDR3 is TGTGCCAGCAGCCCCAGTCCCCAGGGTGAGCAGTTCTTC. Looking up the rest from reference TRBV9 and TRBJ2-1 gives the full variable domain: DSGVTQTPKHLITATGQRVTLRCSPRSGDLSVYWYQQSLDQGLQFLIQYYNGEERAKGNILERFSAQQFPDLHSELNLSSLELGDSALYFCASSPSPQGEQFFGPGTRLTVL.

On this clone: Other DNA sequences in the sample encode the same CDR3. This chain links TRBV7-8 with TRBJ1-3; D call uncertain. CDR1 is SGHVS and CDR2 is FQNEAQ in the germline V gene. The CDR3 covers 14 residues. V was clipped by 1 base and J by 0 bases, with 4 bases between them. CDR3 nucleotides: TGTGCCAGCAGCTTAGGGACCTCTGGAAACACCATATATTTT. Translation gives CASSLGTSGNTIYF.

The genes are TRBV30 and TRBJ2-1, with TRBD2 matching over 13 bases. This CDR3 has 16 amino acids. Germline V lookup: CDR1 GTSNPN, CDR2 SVGIG (reference sequence). J lost 4 bases, V lost 3 bases, and 6 bases had no gene match. In DNA, the CDR3 is TGTGCCTGGAGGGCCGGACTAGCGGGAGCGTACAATGAGCAGTTCTTC. As protein: CAWRAGLAGAYNEQFF. The full variable domain, completed using reference TRBV30 and TRBJ2-1, is SQTIHQWPATLVQPVGSPLSLECTVEGTSNPNLYWYRQAAGRGLQLLFYSVGIGQISSEVPQNLSASRPQDRQFILSSKKLLLSDSGFYLCAWRAGLAGAYNEQFFGPGTRLTVL.

This clone was observed a single time. The V and J genes are TRBV7-2 and TRBJ2-1, with a weak D call TRBD2 (6 bases). Germline-derived CDR1 and CDR2 are SGHTA and FQGNSA. The V gene lost 5 bases and the J gene lost 8 bases, with 19 bases spanning the gap. The CDR3 spans 15 residues. CDR3 protein: CASSRMGLVNDEQFF. The CDR3 DNA sequence: TGTGCCAGCAGCAGGATGGGACTGGTCAACGATGAGCAGTTCTTC.

The rearrangement links TRBV6-2 or TRBV6-3 to TRBJ2-1; 7 bases map to TRBD1. Germline CDR1 MNHEY, CDR2 SVGEGT. J was trimmed by 2 bases and V by 2 bases; bases with no gene match: 9. This CDR3 comprises 17 residues. CDR3: CASSYQGVGGAYNEQFF. The CDR3 bases are TGTGCCAGCAGTTACCAGGGGGTAGGGGGCGCCTACAATGAGCAGTTCTTC.

V and J are TRBV18 and TRBJ1-5; 10 positions agree with TRBD1. V lost 6 bases and J lost 2; bases outside the gene matches: 4. Germline lookup yields CDR1 KGHSH and CDR2 LQKENI. The CDR3 is 15 residues long. This chain's CDR3 is CASSLTGGGNQPQHF. The CDR3 coding sequence is TGTGCCAGCTCTCTGACAGGGGGCGGCAATCAGCCCCAGCATTTT.

The DNA of the CDR3 is TGTGCCAGCAGTTCGACAGGGCAAAACATTCAGTACTTC. It is translated as CASSSTGQNIQYF. The J gene is TRBJ2-4, the V gene TRBV6-6; 7 bases map to TRBD1. V dropped 4 bases and J dropped 5; count of bases not matched to a gene: 2. In germline, CDR1 is MNHNY, CDR2 SVGAGI (reference sequence). The CDR3 has 13 residues.

J is TRBJ2-5 and V is TRBV7-3, with 7 positions matching TRBD1. J was trimmed by 4 bases and V by 5 bases; bases with no gene match: 4. There are 13 residues in the CDR3. CDR1 and CDR2 (germline): SGHTA, FQGTGA. The CDR3 spells CASSRAGGETQYF. The DNA for the CDR3 is TGTGCCAGCAGCCGAGCAGGGGGAGAGACCCAGTACTTC.